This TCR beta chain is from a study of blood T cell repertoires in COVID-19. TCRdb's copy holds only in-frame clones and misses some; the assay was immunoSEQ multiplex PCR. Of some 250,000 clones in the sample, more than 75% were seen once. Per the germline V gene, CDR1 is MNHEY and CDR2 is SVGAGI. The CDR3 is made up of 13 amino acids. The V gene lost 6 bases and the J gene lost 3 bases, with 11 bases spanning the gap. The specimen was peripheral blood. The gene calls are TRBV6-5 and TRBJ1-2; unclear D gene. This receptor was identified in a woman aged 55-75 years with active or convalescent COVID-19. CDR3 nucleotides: TGTGCCAGCAGATTCAGGTCGGACTATGGCTACACCTTC. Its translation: CASRFRSDYGYTF.